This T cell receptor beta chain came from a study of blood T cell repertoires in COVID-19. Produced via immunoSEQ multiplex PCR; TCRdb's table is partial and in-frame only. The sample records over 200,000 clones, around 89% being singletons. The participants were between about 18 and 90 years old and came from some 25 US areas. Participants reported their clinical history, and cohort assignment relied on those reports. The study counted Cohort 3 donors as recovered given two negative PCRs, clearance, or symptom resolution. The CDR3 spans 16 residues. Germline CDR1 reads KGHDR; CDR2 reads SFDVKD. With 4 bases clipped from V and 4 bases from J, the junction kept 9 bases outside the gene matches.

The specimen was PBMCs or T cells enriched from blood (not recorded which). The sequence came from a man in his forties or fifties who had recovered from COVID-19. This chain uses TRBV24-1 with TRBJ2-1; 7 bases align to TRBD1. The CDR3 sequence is CATSDPAGGEYNEQFF. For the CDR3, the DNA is TGTGCCACCAGTGACCCCGCAGGGGGTGAGTACAATGAGCAGTTCTTC.